The clone carrying this TCR beta chain was picked up many times. Its antigen is unidentified. The sample is drawn from a study of T cells in Graves' hyperthyroidism and ophthalmopathy. The CDR3 is made up of 15 amino acids. V was cut by 8 bases and J by 2 bases, with 15 bases left in between. Study results and caveats: Most clonotypes expanded in thyroid above 0.001 were likewise present in blood.

Amplified TCR beta CDR3 regions derived from RNA transcripts. First-round RT-PCR of the TCR CDR3 relied on the HTBI primer set. TCRdb used MiXCR to reprocess the multiplex PCR reads, holding one entry per CDR3 protein. The table includes approximately 720,000 distinct CDR3 sequences, about 19% detected once. Aged 18 to 65, the patients had hyperthyroidism that was newly diagnosed and had lasted under 2 months. First hyperthyroidism diagnosis is when the blood sample was obtained, before any ophthalmopathy symptoms. The TCR was taken from a woman between 45 and 60 years old with Graves' hyperthyroidism that later progressed to Graves' ophthalmopathy. What was sequenced was blood. The V and J genes are TRBV12-3 or TRBV12-4 and TRBJ2-2, with D perhaps matching TRBD2 (5 bases). CDR3 residues: CASDSRGLNTGELFF. For the CDR3, the DNA is TGTGCCAGCGATTCACGTGGACTCAACACCGGGGAGCTGTTTTTT.